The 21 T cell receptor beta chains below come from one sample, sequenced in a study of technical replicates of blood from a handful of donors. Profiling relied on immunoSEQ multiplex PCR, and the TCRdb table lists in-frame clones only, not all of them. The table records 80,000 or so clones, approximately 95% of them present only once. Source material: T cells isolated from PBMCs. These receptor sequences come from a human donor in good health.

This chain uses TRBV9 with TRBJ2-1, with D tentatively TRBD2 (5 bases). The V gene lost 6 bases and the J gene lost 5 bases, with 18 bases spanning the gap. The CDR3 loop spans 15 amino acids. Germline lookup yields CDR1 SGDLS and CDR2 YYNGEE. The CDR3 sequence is CASTRSETGNNEQFF. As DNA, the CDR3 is TGTGCCAGCACCCGTTCGGAGACGGGAAACAATGAGCAGTTCTTC.

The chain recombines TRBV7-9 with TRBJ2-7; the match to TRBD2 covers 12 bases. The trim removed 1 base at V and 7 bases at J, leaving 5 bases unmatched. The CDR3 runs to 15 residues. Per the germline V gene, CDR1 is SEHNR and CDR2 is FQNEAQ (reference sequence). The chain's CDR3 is CASSLELAGGWEQYF. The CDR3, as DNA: TGTGCCAGCAGCTTAGAACTAGCGGGAGGCTGGGAGCAGTACTTC.

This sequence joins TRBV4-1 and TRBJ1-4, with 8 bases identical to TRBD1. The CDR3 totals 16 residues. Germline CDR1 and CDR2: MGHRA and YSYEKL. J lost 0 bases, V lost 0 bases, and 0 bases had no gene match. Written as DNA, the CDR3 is TGCGCCAGCAGCCAAGAGGGACAGGCAACTAATGAAAAACTGTTTTTT. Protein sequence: CASSQEGQATNEKLFF.

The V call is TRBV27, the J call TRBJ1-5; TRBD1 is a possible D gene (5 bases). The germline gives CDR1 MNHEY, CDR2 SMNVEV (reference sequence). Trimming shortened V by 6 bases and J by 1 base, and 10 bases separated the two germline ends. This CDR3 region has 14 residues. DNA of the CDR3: TGTGCCAGCAGGATGGGGGGGAGCAATCAGCCCCAGCATTTT. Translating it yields CASRMGGSNQPQHF.

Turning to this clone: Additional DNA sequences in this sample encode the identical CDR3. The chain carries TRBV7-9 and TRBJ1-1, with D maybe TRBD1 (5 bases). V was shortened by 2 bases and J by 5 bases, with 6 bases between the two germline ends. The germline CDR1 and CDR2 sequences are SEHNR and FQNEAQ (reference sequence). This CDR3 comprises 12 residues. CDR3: CASSLRGTEAFF. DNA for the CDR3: TGTGCCAGCAGCTTAAGGGGTACTGAAGCTTTCTTT.

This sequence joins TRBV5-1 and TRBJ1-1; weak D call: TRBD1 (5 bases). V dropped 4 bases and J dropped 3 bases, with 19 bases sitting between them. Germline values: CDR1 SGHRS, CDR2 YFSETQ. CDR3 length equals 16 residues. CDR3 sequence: CASSPLRDPVDTEAFF. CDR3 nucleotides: TGCGCCAGCAGCCCACTCAGGGATCCTGTGGACACTGAAGCTTTCTTT.

The CDR3 protein is CASSLSPGSYGYTF. The DNA for the CDR3 is TGTGCCAGCAGTTTATCCCCCGGGTCTTATGGCTACACCTTC. This chain joins TRBV27 and TRBJ1-2; no clear D. The CDR3 runs 14 residues. Germline V gene lookup returns CDR1 MNHEY and CDR2 SMNVEV (reference sequence). Between the trimmed V and J ends, which lost 0 bases and 5 bases, there was a span of 10 bases.

The CDR3 DNA reads as TGTGCCAGCAGCTTAGCAGGACGGGCTAGCGGGAGAGGAAATGAGCAGTTCTTC. It specifies CASSLAGRASGRGNEQFF. The rearrangement uses TRBV7-9 and TRBJ2-1; the match to TRBD2 covers 10 bases. The CDR3 is made up of 18 amino acids. V was pared by 0 bases and J by 7 bases, with 12 bases of the junction left unmatched. The V gene's germline CDR1 is SEHNR and CDR2 FQNEAQ (reference sequence).

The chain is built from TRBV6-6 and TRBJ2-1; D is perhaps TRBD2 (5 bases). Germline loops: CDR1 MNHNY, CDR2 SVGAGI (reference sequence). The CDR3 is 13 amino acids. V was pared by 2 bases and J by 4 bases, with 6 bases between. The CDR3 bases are TGTGCCAGCAGTTACCGGGGTTACAATGAGCAGTTCTTC. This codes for CASSYRGYNEQFF.

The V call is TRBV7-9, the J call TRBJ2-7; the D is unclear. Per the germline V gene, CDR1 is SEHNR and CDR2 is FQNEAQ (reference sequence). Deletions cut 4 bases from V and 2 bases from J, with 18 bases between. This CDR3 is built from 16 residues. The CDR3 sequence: CASSSFLLGSTYEQYF. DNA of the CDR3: TGTGCCAGCAGCTCCTTCTTGCTTGGTAGTACCTACGAGCAGTACTTC.

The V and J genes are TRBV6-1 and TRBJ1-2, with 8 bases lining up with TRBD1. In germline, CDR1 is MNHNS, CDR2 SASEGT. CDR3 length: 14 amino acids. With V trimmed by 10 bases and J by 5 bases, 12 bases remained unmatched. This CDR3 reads CATTGAGSGYGYTF. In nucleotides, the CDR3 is TGTGCCACGACAGGGGCAGGGAGCGGGTATGGCTACACCTTC.

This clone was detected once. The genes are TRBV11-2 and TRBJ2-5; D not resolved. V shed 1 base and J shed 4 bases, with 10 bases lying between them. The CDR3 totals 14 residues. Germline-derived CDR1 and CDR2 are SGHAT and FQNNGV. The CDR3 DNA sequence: TGTGCCAGCAGCTTAGTGCTGACGGGAGAGACCCAGTACTTC. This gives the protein CASSLVLTGETQYF.

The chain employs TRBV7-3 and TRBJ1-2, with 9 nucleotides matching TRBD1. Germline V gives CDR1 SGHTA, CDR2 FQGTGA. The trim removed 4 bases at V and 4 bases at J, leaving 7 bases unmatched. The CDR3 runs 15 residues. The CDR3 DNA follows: TGTGCCAGCAGCTCACAGGGGGCAACGGGCTATGGCTACACCTTC. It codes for CASSSQGATGYGYTF.

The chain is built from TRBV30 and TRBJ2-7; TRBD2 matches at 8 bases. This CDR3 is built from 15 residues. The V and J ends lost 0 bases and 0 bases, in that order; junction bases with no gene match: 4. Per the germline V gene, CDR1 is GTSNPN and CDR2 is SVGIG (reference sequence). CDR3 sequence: CAWSVGAGASYEQYF. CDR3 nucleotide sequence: TGTGCCTGGAGTGTAGGAGCGGGGGCCTCCTACGAGCAGTACTTC.

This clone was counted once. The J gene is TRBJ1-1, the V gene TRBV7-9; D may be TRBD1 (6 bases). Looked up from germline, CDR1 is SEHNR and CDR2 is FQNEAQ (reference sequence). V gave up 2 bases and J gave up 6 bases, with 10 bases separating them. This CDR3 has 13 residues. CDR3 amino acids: CASSLQGWAEAFF. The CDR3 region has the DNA TGTGCCAGCAGCTTACAGGGGTGGGCTGAAGCTTTCTTT.

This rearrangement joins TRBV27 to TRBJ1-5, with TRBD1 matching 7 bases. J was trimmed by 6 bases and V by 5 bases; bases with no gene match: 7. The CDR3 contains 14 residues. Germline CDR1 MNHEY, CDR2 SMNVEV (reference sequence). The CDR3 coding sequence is TGTGCCAGCAGTCTGCTACAGGGGAGTCAGCCCCAGCATTTT. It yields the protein CASSLLQGSQPQHF.

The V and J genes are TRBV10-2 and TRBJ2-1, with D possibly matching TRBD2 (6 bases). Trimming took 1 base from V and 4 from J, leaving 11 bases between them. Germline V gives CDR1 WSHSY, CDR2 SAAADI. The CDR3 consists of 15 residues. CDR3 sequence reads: CASSEFGGTYNEQFF. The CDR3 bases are TGCGCCAGCAGTGAGTTTGGAGGGACTTACAATGAGCAGTTCTTC.

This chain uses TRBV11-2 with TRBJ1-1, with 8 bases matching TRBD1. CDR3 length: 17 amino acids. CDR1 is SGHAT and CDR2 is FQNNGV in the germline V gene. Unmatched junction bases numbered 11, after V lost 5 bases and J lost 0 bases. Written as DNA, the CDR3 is TGTGCCAGCAGCAAGCGGACAGGGCTACTTATGAACACTGAAGCTTTCTTT. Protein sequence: CASSKRTGLLMNTEAFF.

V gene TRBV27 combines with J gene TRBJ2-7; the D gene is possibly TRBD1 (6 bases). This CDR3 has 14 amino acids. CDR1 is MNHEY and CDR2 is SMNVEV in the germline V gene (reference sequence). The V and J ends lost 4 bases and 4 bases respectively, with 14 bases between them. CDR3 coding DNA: TGTGCCAGCAGTTCTAAGTTACAGGGATACGAGCAGTACTTC. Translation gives CASSSKLQGYEQYF.

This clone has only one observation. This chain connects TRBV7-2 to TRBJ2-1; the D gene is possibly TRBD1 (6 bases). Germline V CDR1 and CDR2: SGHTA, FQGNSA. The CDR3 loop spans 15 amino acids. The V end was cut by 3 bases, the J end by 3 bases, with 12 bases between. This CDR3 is CASSLGASFYNEQFF. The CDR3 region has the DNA TGTGCCAGCAGCTTGGGGGCTAGTTTCTACAATGAGCAGTTCTTC.

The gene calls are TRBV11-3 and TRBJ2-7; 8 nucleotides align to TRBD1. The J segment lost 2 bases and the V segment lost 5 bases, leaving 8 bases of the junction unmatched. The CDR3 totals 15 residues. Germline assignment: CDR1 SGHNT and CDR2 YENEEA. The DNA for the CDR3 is TGTGCCAGCAGCCCCGGTATGGGACAGGCCTACGAGCAGTACTTC. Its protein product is CASSPGMGQAYEQYF.